The 22 T cell receptor beta chains in this list originate from one sample, sequenced in a study of cytomegalovirus exposure and HLA in healthy donors. A multiplex PCR was run with 60 Vbeta primers and 13 Jbeta primers. Produced via immunoSEQ multiplex PCR; TCRdb's table is partial and in-frame only. The data show about 250,000 clones, with under 80% seen just once and under 3% held by the top ten. The sequencing input was PBMCs. Source of these receptors: a female donor in good health and CMV-seronegative.

The gene calls are TRBV29-1 and TRBJ2-4; 10 bases line up with TRBD1. V gave up 7 bases and J gave up 0 bases; unmatched junction bases: 6. This CDR3 is built from 15 residues. The germline CDR1 and CDR2 sequences are SQVTM and ANQGSEA. For the CDR3, the DNA is TGCAGCGCTGGGGACAGGGGAAGAGCCAAAAACATTCAGTACTTC. Residues: CSAGDRGRAKNIQYF.

V is TRBV9 and J is TRBJ2-7; D possibly corresponds to TRBD2 (6 bases). The CDR3 has 11 amino acids. In germline, CDR1 is SGDLS, CDR2 YYNGEE. V was cut by 5 bases and J by 7 bases, with 10 bases left in between. The CDR3 spells CASSSGGEQYF. The CDR3 DNA sequence: TGTGCCAGCAGTTCTGGGGGGGAGCAGTACTTC.

The chain has TRBV19 and TRBJ2-7; TRBD2 matches 10 bases. Looked up from germline, CDR1 is LNHDA and CDR2 is SQIVND (reference sequence). V shed 6 bases and J 2 bases; nucleotides not matched to a gene: 7. The CDR3 consists of 15 residues. The DNA of the CDR3 is TGTGCCAGTAGCATACGACTAGCGGGCCCCTACGAGCAGTACTTC. The encoded protein is CASSIRLAGPYEQYF. The full variable domain, completed using reference TRBV19 and TRBJ2-7, is DGGITQSPKYLFRKEGQNVTLSCEQNLNHDAMYWYRQDPGQGLRLIYYSQIVNDFQKGDIAEGYSVSREKKESFPLTVTSAQKNPTAFYLCASSIRLAGPYEQYFGPGTRLTVT.

The rearrangement joins TRBV28 to TRBJ2-3; 10 bases line up with TRBD2. The V gene end was trimmed by 7 bases and the J gene end by 6 bases; junction bases not matched to a gene: 16. CDR3 length: 17 residues. Germline lookup yields CDR1 MDHEN and CDR2 SYDVKM. For the CDR3, the DNA is TGTGCCAGCATTTCGGGCAGTAGCGGGAGGTCCCCGGATACGCAGTATTTT. Residues: CASISGSSGRSPDTQYF.

The rearrangement joins TRBV2 to TRBJ1-1, with 11 bases matching TRBD1. The V and J ends lost 10 bases and 5 bases, in that order; junction bases with no gene match: 6. Germline loops: CDR1 SNHLY, CDR2 FYNNEI. This CDR3 has 13 amino acids. CDR3 DNA: TGTGCCACCAAGGGGACAGGGGGAACTGAAGCTTTCTTT. Protein sequence: CATKGTGGTEAFF.

A few counts support this clone. For the CDR3, the DNA is TGTGCCAGCAGTGTTCAGGAGGGCCCCTACGAGCAGTACTTC. This gives the protein CASSVQEGPYEQYF. The V gene is TRBV6-1, the J gene TRBJ2-7, with D possibly being TRBD2 (6 bases). This CDR3 spans 14 amino acids. CDR1 and CDR2 from the germline V gene are MNHNS and SASEGT. V lost 4 bases and J lost 2, with 12 bases in between.

The chain couples TRBV27 to TRBJ2-1; D might be TRBD1 (7 bases). This CDR3 spans 15 amino acids. Germline CDR1 and CDR2: MNHEY and SMNVEV (reference sequence). Trimming shortened V by 6 bases and J by 4 bases, and 16 bases separated the two germline ends. The CDR3 DNA sequence: TGTGCCAGCAGCCCGGAGGGACAGCCGTACAATGAGCAGTTCTTC. Residues: CASSPEGQPYNEQFF.

J is TRBJ2-7 and V is TRBV5-1, with D possibly matching TRBD1 (6 bases). The CDR3 loop spans 14 amino acids. The V gene lost 2 bases and the J gene lost 6 bases, with 15 bases spanning the gap. Germline CDR1 SGHRS, CDR2 YFSETQ. The CDR3 sequence: CASSLSGARGEQYF. In DNA, the CDR3 is TGCGCCAGCAGCTTATCAGGGGCCCGCGGCGAGCAGTACTTC.

The chain recombines TRBV6-5 with TRBJ1-5; 9 nucleotides agree with TRBD1. Germline V gene lookup returns CDR1 MNHEY and CDR2 SVGAGI. J was trimmed by 5 bases and V by 5 bases; bases with no gene match: 1. There are 13 residues in the CDR3. In DNA form, the CDR3 reads TGTGCCAGCAGTAGGGACAGGGATCAGCCCCAGCATTTT. This gives the protein CASSRDRDQPQHF.

This rearrangement joins TRBV28 to TRBJ2-2, with D possibly being TRBD2 (5 bases). CDR3 length: 13 amino acids. The germline gives CDR1 MDHEN, CDR2 SYDVKM. V lost 6 bases, J lost 1 base, and 6 bases lay in between. For the CDR3, the DNA is TGTGCCAGCAGGGACTTGAACACCGGGGAGCTGTTTTTT. Protein product: CASRDLNTGELFF.

In its sample, this clone was seen a few times. The chain couples TRBV19 to TRBJ2-4, with D possibly being TRBD2 (5 bases). The CDR3 runs 16 residues. V was trimmed by 5 bases and J by 9 bases, leaving 23 bases between them. Germline values: CDR1 LNHDA, CDR2 SQIVND (reference sequence). The chain's CDR3 is CASSPHPGKTPGIQYF. As DNA, the CDR3 is TGTGCCAGTAGTCCCCACCCCGGGAAGACGCCCGGCATTCAGTACTTC.

This chain links TRBV27 with TRBJ2-5; D remains ambiguous. CDR1 MNHEY and CDR2 SMNVEV come from the germline V gene (reference sequence). V lost 5 bases and J lost 0, with 7 bases in between. There are 13 residues in the CDR3. Here the CDR3 DNA reads TGTGCCAGCAGTCGAGTGTACCAAGAGACCCAGTACTTC. Its protein is CASSRVYQETQYF.

The chain recombines TRBV10-3 with TRBJ1-3, with no clear D. The CDR3 has 17 residues. V dropped 0 bases and J dropped 3 bases, with 15 bases sitting between them. Germline lookup yields CDR1 ENHRY and CDR2 SYGVKD. Here the CDR3 reads CAISESSRVLGGNTIYF. The CDR3 nucleotides are TGTGCCATCAGTGAGTCGAGTAGAGTCCTCGGTGGAAACACCATATATTTT.

The V call is TRBV7-9, the J call TRBJ2-2; TRBD1 matches at 9 bases. This CDR3 contains 15 residues. Germline-derived CDR1 and CDR2 are SEHNR and FQNEAQ (reference sequence). The trim removed 5 bases at V and 4 bases at J, leaving 5 bases unmatched. In DNA, the CDR3 is TGTGCCAGCAGCGACAGGGGGGACCCCACCGGGGAGCTGTTTTTT. The encoded protein is CASSDRGDPTGELFF.

The CDR3 protein is CASNIRGDTEAFF. CDR3 sequence (DNA): TGTGCCAGTAACATCAGGGGAGACACTGAAGCTTTCTTT. This chain uses TRBV2 with TRBJ1-1; possible D gene TRBD1, 6 bases. Trimming pared 9 bases from V and 3 bases from J, leaving 14 bases between. The CDR3 length is 13 residues. Germline V gene lookup returns CDR1 SNHLY and CDR2 FYNNEI.

The V call is TRBV6-6, the J call TRBJ1-1; D not resolved. In germline, CDR1 is MNHNY, CDR2 SVGAGI (reference sequence). This CDR3 contains 14 residues. V was trimmed by 2 bases and J by 3 bases, leaving 10 bases between them. CDR3 amino acids: CASSYLAEDTEAFF. The CDR3 nucleotides are TGTGCCAGCAGTTACCTGGCTGAGGACACTGAAGCTTTCTTT.

This clone was found a few times. The chain carries TRBV7-9 and TRBJ1-2; 7 bases map to TRBD1. Germline CDR1 and CDR2: SEHNR and FQNEAQ (reference sequence). The CDR3 has 13 amino acids. In DNA, the CDR3 is TGTTCCACCACCGGGACAGCTAACTATGGCTACACCTTC. It encodes CSTTGTANYGYTF.

The chain has TRBV5-1 and TRBJ2-1; D is perhaps TRBD2 (6 bases). This CDR3 has 13 amino acids. V lost 7 bases, J lost 6 bases, and 14 bases lay in between. Germline CDR1 SGHRS, CDR2 YFSETQ. CDR3 amino acids: CASGTSVSNEQFF. CDR3 DNA sequence: TGCGCCAGCGGGACTTCCGTCTCCAATGAGCAGTTCTTC.

This chain links TRBV28 with TRBJ1-5; D is ambiguous. The V end was cut by 3 bases, the J end by 2 bases, with 8 bases between. CDR1 and CDR2 (germline): MDHEN, SYDVKM. This CDR3 has 14 residues. DNA for the CDR3: TGTGCCAGCAGTTTGCTAGCCGGCAATCAGCCCCAGCATTTT. Its translation: CASSLLAGNQPQHF.

The chain combines TRBV18 with TRBJ1-1; 8 bases agree with TRBD1. The CDR3 sequence is 15 residues long. V lost 3 bases, J lost 3 bases, and 6 bases stayed unmatched. Germline V lookup: CDR1 KGHSH, CDR2 LQKENI. Here the CDR3 reads CASSPQTGEYTEAFF. DNA of the CDR3: TGTGCCAGCTCACCTCAGACAGGGGAATACACTGAAGCTTTCTTT.

Details on this clone: One junction end disagrees with the germline gene, perhaps due to a read error. The chain joins TRBV15 to TRBJ2-6; 12 bases are shared with TRBD1. Germline V gene lookup returns CDR1 LNHNV and CDR2 YYDKDF (reference sequence). CDR3 length equals 16 residues. CDR3 sequence: CATTGQGAGGASVLTF. The CDR3 bases are TGTGCCACCACGGGACAGGGGGCGGGAGGGGCCAGCGTCCTGACTTTC.

The chain has TRBV29-1 and TRBJ2-1, with 8 bases matching TRBD1. This CDR3 has 14 amino acids. The germline gives CDR1 SQVTM, CDR2 ANQGSEA. V dropped 6 bases and J dropped 7; count of bases not matched to a gene: 11. CDR3 DNA: TGCAGCGTGGAATTCGGGACAGGAGGGAATGAGCAGTTCTTC. This codes for CSVEFGTGGNEQFF.